This T cell receptor (beta chain) emerged from a study of neurological immune-mediated disorders. 2 million unsorted PBMCs were stored in RNAlater at -80 °C before RNA extraction. This clonotype was seen at least ten times. Its antigen is not identified. Findings of the study overall: Sharing of CDR3 amino acid sequences among expanded clones across subjects was absent, suggesting private repertoires in all groups.

TCRdb re-analysed the 5' RACE reads in MiXCR, keeping a single row per CDR3 protein. The table has 70,000 to 95,000 distinct CDR3 sequences, around an eighth seen once. The germline V and J ends were trimmed by 4 bases and 5 bases, with 10 bases remaining between them. This CDR3 comprises 13 residues. Germline V gene sequence: CDR1 SGHRS, CDR2 YFSETQ. This sequence was found in a woman between 45 and 65 years old in good health. The material sequenced was PBMCs. The chain employs TRBV5-1 and TRBJ1-5; no firm D call. The CDR3 sequence: CASSPSPDQPQHF. The CDR3 DNA reads TGCGCCAGCAGCCCATCCCCGGATCAGCCCCAGCATTTT.